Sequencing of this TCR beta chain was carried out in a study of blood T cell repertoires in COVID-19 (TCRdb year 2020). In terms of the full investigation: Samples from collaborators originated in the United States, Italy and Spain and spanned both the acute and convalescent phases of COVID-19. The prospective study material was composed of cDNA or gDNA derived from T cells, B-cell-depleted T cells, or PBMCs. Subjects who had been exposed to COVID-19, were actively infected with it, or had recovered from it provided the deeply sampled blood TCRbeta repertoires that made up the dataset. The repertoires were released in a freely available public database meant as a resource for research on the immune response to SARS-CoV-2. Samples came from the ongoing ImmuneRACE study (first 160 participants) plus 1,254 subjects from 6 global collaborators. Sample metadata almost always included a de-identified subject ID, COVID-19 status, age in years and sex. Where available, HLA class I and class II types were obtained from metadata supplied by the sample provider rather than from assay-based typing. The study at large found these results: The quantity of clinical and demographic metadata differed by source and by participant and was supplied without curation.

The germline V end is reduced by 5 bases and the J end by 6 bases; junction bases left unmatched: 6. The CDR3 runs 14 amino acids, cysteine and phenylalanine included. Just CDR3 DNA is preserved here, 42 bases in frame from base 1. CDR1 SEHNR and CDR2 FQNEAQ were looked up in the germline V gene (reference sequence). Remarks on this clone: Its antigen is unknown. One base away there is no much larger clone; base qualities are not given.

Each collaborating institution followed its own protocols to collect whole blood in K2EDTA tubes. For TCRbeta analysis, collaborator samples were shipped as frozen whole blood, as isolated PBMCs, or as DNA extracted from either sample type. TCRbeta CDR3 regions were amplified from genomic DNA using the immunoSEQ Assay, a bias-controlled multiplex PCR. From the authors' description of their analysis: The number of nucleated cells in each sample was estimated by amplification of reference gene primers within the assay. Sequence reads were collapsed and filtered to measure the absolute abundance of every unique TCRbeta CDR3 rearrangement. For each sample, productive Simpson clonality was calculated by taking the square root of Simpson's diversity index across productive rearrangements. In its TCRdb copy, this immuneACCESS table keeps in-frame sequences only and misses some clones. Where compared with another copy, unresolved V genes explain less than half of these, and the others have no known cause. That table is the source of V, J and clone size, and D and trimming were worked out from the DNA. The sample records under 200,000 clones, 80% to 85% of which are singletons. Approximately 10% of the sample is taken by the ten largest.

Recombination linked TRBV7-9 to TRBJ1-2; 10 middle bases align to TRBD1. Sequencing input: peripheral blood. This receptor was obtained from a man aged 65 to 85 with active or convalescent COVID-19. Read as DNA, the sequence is TGTGCCAGCAGCCCTGGACAGGGGGTTGATGGCTACACCTTC. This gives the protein CASSPGQGVDGYTF. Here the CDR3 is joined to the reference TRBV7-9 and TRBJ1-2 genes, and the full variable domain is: DTGVSQNPRHKITKRGQNVTFRCDPISEHNRLYWYRQTLGQGPEFLTYFQNEAQLEKSRLLSDRFSAERPKGSFSTLEIQRTEQGDSAMYLCASSPGQGVDGYTFGSGTRLTVV.